These 18 T cell receptor beta chains originate from one sample sequenced in a study of tumor-infiltrating lymphocytes in primary liver carcinoma. The researchers produced TCR beta cDNA from 450 to 600 ng total RNA with a constant-region primer. Researchers made the TCR beta libraries by running three nested multiplex PCR rounds with slightly modified ARM-PCR. TRBV1-TRBV30 forward primers paired with a C-beta reverse primer drove the first two PCR rounds, 10 cycles each. One entry per CDR3 protein results from TCRdb running MiXCR on the multiplex PCR reads. The sample includes approximately 40,000 distinct CDR3 sequences, approximately 70% seen only once; the top ten take 15% to 20%. Extraction of RNA together with DNA used 20-30 mg of unsorted bulk tissue. Source material: liver tumor tissue from sampling region 2. Subset meaning: tumor region T2, inferior pole. The source is a middle-aged man with primary liver carcinoma and hepatitis B virus infection.

The CDR3 nucleotides are TGTGCCAGCAAGCAATGGGCAACCCAAGAGACCCAGTACTTC. Translation: CASKQWATQETQYF. The chain uses TRBV7-8 and TRBJ2-5; the D is unclear. Germline loops: CDR1 SGHVS, CDR2 FQNEAQ. The CDR3 is 14 amino acids. Between the trimmed V and J ends, which lost 7 bases and 1 base, there was a span of 13 bases. Full variable domain (rest looked up from reference TRBV7-8 and TRBJ2-5): GAGVSQSPRYKVAKRGQDVALRCDPISGHVSLFWYQQALGQGPEFLTYFQNEAQLDKSGLPSDRFFAERPEGSVSTLKIQRTQQEDSAVYLCASKQWATQETQYFGPGTRLLVL.

As for this clonotype: Since the CDR3 does not end with the conserved phenylalanine or tryptophan, this likely comes from a read error. Because the CDR3's place on the DNA is in doubt, the DNA is left out and the CDR3 is given as listed by TCRdb. This chain links TRBV11-3 with TRBJ2-1. Germline V gene lookup returns CDR1 SGHNT and CDR2 YENEEA. The CDR3 is made up of 14 amino acids, end residues included. The CDR3 is CASSLGVSNNEQSS.

CDR3 protein: CASNTNWDTEAFF. CDR3 coding DNA: TGCGCCAGCAACACGAATTGGGACACTGAAGCTTTCTTT. V usage is TRBV5-1 and J usage is TRBJ1-1; D gene ambiguous. V was clipped by 6 bases and J by 3 bases, with 12 bases between them. The germline CDR1 and CDR2 sequences are SGHRS and YFSETQ. The CDR3 length is 13 residues. The whole variable domain, filled in from reference TRBV5-1 and TRBJ1-1, reads KAGVTQTPRYLIKTRGQQVTLSCSPISGHRSVSWYQQTPGQGLQFLFEYFSETQRNKGNFPGRFSGRQFSNSRSEMNVSTLELGDSALYLCASNTNWDTEAFFGQGTRLTVV.

A note on this clonotype: Given the absence of the conserved phenylalanine or tryptophan at the CDR3 end, a read error is likely. The chain is built from TRBV11-1 and TRBJ1-6, with D perhaps TRBD1 (6 bases). The CDR3 spans 17 residues. Per germline, CDR1 SGHAT and CDR2 FQDESV (reference sequence). V was pared by 8 bases and J by 0 bases, with 17 bases between. The CDR3 nucleotides are TGTGCCAGCGGCACGCGGGACACGAGCTCCTATAATTCACCCCTCCACCTT. It is translated as CASGTRDTSSYNSPLHL.

The gene calls are TRBV14 and TRBJ2-3; D unresolved. This CDR3 region has 13 residues. With 8 bases removed from V and 1 base from J, the gap between germline ends came to 10 bases. Germline loops: CDR1 SGHDN, CDR2 FVKESK. The CDR3 nucleotides are TGTGCCAGCGGCCGAGGATGCACAGATACGCAGTATTTT. Amino acid sequence: CASGRGCTDTQYF.

Concerning this clonotype itself: One end of the junction is discordant with germline, which a read error may explain. The V and J genes are TRBV29-1 and TRBJ2-2; tentative D call: TRBD2 (6 bases). The CDR3 is 13 residues long. Per germline, CDR1 SQVTM and CDR2 ANQGSEA. The CDR3 protein is CSVEEEAGGEMFF. The CDR3, as DNA: TGCAGCGTTGAAGAGGAGGCGGGCGGGGAGATGTTTTTT.

About this clonotype itself: A read error may account for a junction end that differs from germline. This chain uses TRBV4-1 with TRBJ2-3, with a weak D call TRBD1 (6 bases). CDR3 length equals 15 residues. Germline lookup yields CDR1 MGHRA and CDR2 YSYEKL. The CDR3 here is CASSHGRGDTDRQYF. In DNA, the CDR3 is TGCGCCAGCAGCCATGGACGAGGGGACACAGATAGGCAGTATTTT.

Comment on this clonotype: Without the conserved terminal phenylalanine or tryptophan, this CDR3 likely stems from a read error. J is TRBJ2-1 and V is TRBV28, with 11 positions matching TRBD2. The germline gives CDR1 MDHEN, CDR2 SYDVKM. CDR3 length: 15 amino acids. The CDR3 DNA follows: TGTGCCAGCGGTTTGGTGACTAGCGGGATCGATGAGCAGTTCCTC. Its translation is CASGLVTSGIDEQFL.

Many counts were recorded for this clonotype. The chain recombines TRBV14 with TRBJ1-1; TRBD1 agrees at 8 bases. In germline, CDR1 is SGHDN, CDR2 FVKESK. V lost 1 base and J lost 8; bases outside the gene matches: 3. The CDR3 has 13 residues. CDR3 in amino acids: CASSQGQGIEAFF. In DNA, the CDR3 is TGTGCCAGCAGCCAAGGACAGGGGATAGAAGCTTTCTTT.

The rearrangement uses TRBV2 and TRBJ2-7; D is unresolved. Germline CDR1 SNHLY, CDR2 FYNNEI. CDR3 length: 12 amino acids. CDR3 amino acids: CASSQDTYEQYF. The CDR3 DNA sequence: TGTGCTAGCTCCCAAGATACCTACGAGCAGTACTTC. Supplemented by reference TRBV2 and TRBJ2-7, the full variable domain reads EPEVTQTPSHQVTQMGQEVILRCVPISNHLYFYWYRQILGQKVEFLVSFYNNEISEKSEIFDDQFSVERPDGSNFTLKIRSTKLEDSAMYFCASSQDTYEQYFGPGTRLTVT.

Details on this clonotype: A read error may account for a junction end that differs from germline. The V call is TRBV7-8, the J call TRBJ2-1, with 8 positions matching TRBD2. Germline CDR1 and CDR2: SGHVS and FQNEAQ. The CDR3 extends over 15 amino acids. The CDR3 is CASNLGIGGRNEQFF. The DNA for the CDR3 is TGTGCCAGCAACTTAGGCATTGGCGGGAGGAATGAGCAGTTCTTC.

In the case of this clonotype: A read error is likely, as this CDR3 ends without the conserved phenylalanine or tryptophan. The rearrangement joins TRBV4-3 to TRBJ1-2, with D maybe TRBD1 (5 bases). V lost 3 bases to trimming and J lost 7 bases, with 18 bases between them. This CDR3 spans 15 amino acids. The germline CDR1 and CDR2 sequences are LGHNA and YSLEER. CDR3 residues: CASSQGPGGSCGYTL. The CDR3 DNA reads TGCGCCAGCAGCCAGGGTCCCGGGGGATCCTGTGGCTACACCCTC.

In regard to this clonotype: Since a much larger clone is just one base distant, this may be a read error. This rearrangement joins TRBV19 to TRBJ2-1, with D uncertain. V was clipped by 2 bases and J by 5 bases, with 10 bases between them. The CDR3 sequence is 14 residues long. Germline V gene data show CDR1 as LNHDA and CDR2 as SQIVND (reference sequence). In DNA, the CDR3 is TGTGCCAGTAGTATAATGGCAGACGACAATGAGCAGTTCTTC. Translating it yields CASSIMADDNEQFF. The full variable domain, its missing parts supplied by reference TRBV19 and TRBJ2-1, is DGGITQSPKYLFRKEGQNVTLSCEQNLNHDAMYWYRQDPGQGLRLIYYSQIVNDFQKGDIAEGYSVSREKKESFPLTVTSAQKNPTAFYLCASSIMADDNEQFFGPGTRLTVL.

V is TRBV14 and J is TRBJ2-1; no firm D call. The CDR3 totals 16 residues. Looked up from germline, CDR1 is SGHDN and CDR2 is FVKESK. The CDR3 sequence is CVCSAVVGWINNEQFF. CDR3 DNA sequence: TGTGTCTGCAGTGCCGTAGTGGGATGGATAAACAATGAGCAGTTCTTC.

About this clonotype: A read error may account for a junction end that differs from germline. The chain has TRBV5-4 and TRBJ2-7; TRBD1 or TRBD2 may be the D gene (5 bases each). Germline CDR1 SGHNT, CDR2 YYREEE (reference sequence). The CDR3 has 14 residues. Written as DNA, the CDR3 is TGTGCCAGCAGCTTAGGGACCGCCACCTACGAGCAGTATTTC. Translated: CASSLGTATYEQYF.

This clonotype was recorded once. No conserved phenylalanine or tryptophan is present at the end of the CDR3, so a read error is the likely explanation. The J gene is TRBJ2-7, the V gene TRBV11-2, with 10 nucleotides matching TRBD1. The CDR3 spans 15 residues. Germline V gene lookup returns CDR1 SGHAT and CDR2 FQNNGV. The CDR3 nucleotides read TGTGCCAGCGGCTTACGAGGGACAGGGGAAAACGAGCAGTACTCC. It codes for CASGLRGTGENEQYS.

Turning to this clonotype: Likely a read error: the CDR3 ends without its conserved phenylalanine or tryptophan. V is TRBV5-5 and J is TRBJ2-3; D is undetermined. The CDR3 runs to 11 residues. CDR1 is SGHKS and CDR2 is YYEKEE in the germline V gene (reference sequence). CDR3 sequence (DNA): TGTGCCAGTAGCTTTGGAGATACGCAGTATTCT. This codes for CASSFGDTQYS.

A note on this clonotype: The junction departs from the called germline gene at one end, perhaps through a read error. The chain has TRBV11-3 and TRBJ2-1; no reliable D call. This CDR3 is 14 amino acids long. Germline V gene lookup returns CDR1 SGHNT and CDR2 YENEEA. The CDR3 sequence: CASSLGVSNNEQSF. The CDR3 DNA reads TGTGCCAGCAGCTTGGGCGTCTCTAACAATGAGCAGTCCTTC. Together with reference TRBV11-3 and TRBJ2-1, the CDR3 gives the full variable domain: EAGVVQSPRYKIIEKKQPVAFWCNPISGHNTLYWYLQNLGQGPELLIRYENEEAVDDSQLPKDRFSAERLKGVDSTLKIQPAELGDSAVYLCASSLGVSNNEQSFGPGTRLTVL.